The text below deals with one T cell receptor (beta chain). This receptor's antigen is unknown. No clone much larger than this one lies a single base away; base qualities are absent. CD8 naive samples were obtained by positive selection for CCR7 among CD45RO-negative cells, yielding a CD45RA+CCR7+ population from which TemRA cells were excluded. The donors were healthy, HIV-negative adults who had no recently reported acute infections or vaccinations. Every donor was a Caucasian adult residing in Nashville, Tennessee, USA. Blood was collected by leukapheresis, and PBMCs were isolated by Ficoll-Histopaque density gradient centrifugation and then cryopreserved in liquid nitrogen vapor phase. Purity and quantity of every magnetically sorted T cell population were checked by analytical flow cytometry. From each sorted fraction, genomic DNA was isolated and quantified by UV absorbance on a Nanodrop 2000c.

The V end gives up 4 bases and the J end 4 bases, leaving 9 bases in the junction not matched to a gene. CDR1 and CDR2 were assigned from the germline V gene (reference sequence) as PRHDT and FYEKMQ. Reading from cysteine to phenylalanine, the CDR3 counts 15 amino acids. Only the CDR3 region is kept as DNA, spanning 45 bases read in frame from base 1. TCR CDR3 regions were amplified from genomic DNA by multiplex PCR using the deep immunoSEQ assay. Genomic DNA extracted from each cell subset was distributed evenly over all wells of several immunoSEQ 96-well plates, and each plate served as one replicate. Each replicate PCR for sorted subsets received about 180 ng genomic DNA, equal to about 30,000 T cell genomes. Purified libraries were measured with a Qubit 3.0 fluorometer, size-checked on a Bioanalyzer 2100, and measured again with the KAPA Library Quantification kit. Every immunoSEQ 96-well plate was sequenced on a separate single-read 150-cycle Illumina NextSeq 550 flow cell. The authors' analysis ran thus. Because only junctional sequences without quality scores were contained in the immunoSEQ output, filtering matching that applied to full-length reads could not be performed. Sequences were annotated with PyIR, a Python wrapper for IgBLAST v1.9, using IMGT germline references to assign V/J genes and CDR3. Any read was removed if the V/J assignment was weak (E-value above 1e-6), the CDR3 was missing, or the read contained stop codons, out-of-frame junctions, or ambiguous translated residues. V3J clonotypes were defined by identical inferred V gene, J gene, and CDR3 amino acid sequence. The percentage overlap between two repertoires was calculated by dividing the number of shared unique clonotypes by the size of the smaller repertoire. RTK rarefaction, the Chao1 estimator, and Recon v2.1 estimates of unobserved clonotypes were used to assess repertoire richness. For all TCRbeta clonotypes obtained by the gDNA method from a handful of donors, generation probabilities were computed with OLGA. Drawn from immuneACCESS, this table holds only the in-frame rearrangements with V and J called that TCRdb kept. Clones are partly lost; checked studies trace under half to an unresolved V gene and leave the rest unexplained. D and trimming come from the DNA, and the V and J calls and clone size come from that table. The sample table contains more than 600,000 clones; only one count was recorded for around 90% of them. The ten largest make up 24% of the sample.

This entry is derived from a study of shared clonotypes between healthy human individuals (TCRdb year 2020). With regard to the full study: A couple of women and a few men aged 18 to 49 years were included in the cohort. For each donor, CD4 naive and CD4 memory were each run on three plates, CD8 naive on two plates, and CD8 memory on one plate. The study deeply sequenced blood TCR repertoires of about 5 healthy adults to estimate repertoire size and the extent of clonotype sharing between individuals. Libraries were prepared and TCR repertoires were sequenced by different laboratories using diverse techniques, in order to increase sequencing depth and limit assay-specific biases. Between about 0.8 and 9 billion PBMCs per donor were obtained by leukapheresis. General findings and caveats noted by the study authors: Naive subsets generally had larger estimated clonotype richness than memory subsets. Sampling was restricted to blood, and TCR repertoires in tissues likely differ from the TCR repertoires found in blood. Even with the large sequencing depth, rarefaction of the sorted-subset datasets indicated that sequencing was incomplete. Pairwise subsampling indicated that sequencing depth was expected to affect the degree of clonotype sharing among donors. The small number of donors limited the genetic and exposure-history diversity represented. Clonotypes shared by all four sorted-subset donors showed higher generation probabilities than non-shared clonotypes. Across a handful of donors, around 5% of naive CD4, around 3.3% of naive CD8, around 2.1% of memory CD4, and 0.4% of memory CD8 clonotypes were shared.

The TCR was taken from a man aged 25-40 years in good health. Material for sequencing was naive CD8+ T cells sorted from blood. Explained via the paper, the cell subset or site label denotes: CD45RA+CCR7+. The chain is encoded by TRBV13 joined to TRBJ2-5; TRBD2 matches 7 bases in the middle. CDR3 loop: CASSSGGRASETQYF. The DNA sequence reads TGTGCCAGCAGCTCCGGTGGGAGGGCATCAGAGACCCAGTACTTC.